This TCR beta chain was retrieved from a study of early T cells in non-severe SARS-CoV-2 infection. The study, taken as a whole, reports: Matching results from VDJdb favored anti-spike CD8 responses, leaving private and CD4 specificities undetected.

This clonotype has a count of ten or more. Antigen unknown. TCRdb re-derived calls from the 5' RACE reads in MiXCR, one entry per CDR3 protein. The data show tens of thousands of distinct CDR3 sequences, under 11% seen once. With 1 base removed from V and 8 bases from J, the gap between germline ends came to 9 bases. Per germline, CDR1 SGHVS and CDR2 FQNEAQ. The CDR3 is 14 amino acids. The V and J genes are TRBV7-8 and TRBJ1-6; a possible D gene is TRBD1 (6 bases). The sequenced material came from whole blood. The receptor's source is an adult who was a healthcare worker with PCR-confirmed SARS-CoV-2 infection or an uninfected control (not recorded which). The CDR3 sequence: CASSLGQVDSPLHF. CDR3 bases: TGTGCCAGCAGCTTAGGACAGGTTGATTCACCCCTCCACTTT.